This passage covers 29 T cell receptor beta chains from one sample sequenced in a study of blood T cell repertoires in COVID-19. Method: immunoSEQ multiplex PCR; TCRdb's copy keeps in-frame clones and lacks some. This sample has roughly 400,000 clones, with over 75% found just once. What was sequenced was PBMCs or T cells enriched from blood (not recorded which). These receptors were collected from a woman aged 18-35 years who had been exposed to COVID-19.

This rearrangement joins TRBV2 to TRBJ2-7, with D perhaps TRBD1 (5 bases). Looked up from germline, CDR1 is SNHLY and CDR2 is FYNNEI. The V end lost 4 bases, the J end lost 0 bases, and 10 bases lay between the germline ends. This CDR3 spans 14 amino acids. The CDR3 sequence is CASSVQGSSYEQYF. The CDR3 bases are TGTGCCAGCAGTGTCCAGGGTTCCTCCTACGAGCAGTACTTC. The variable domain in full, with the rest retrieved from reference TRBV2 and TRBJ2-7, is EPEVTQTPSHQVTQMGQEVILRCVPISNHLYFYWYRQILGQKVEFLVSFYNNEISEKSEIFDDQFSVERPDGSNFTLKIRSTKLEDSAMYFCASSVQGSSYEQYFGPGTRLTVT.

The CDR3 DNA sequence: TGTGCCAGCAGTTTTCTGACAAGTGCGCATTTT. As protein: CASSFLTSAHF. The chain combines TRBV28 with TRBJ1-5, with unresolved D. Germline lookup yields CDR1 MDHEN and CDR2 SYDVKM. The CDR3 contains 11 residues. Trimming cost V 3 bases and J 15 bases, with 12 bases left between them.

The V call is TRBV13, the J call TRBJ2-1; tentative D call: TRBD1 (5 bases). This CDR3 is built from 15 residues. Germline loops: CDR1 PRHDT, CDR2 FYEKMQ (reference sequence). Trimming removed 5 bases at V and 0 bases at J, with 11 bases between. Here the CDR3 DNA reads TGTGCCAGCAGCCCAGCGCAGGGCTCCTACAATGAGCAGTTCTTC. Its protein is CASSPAQGSYNEQFF.

The rearrangement joins TRBV11-2 to TRBJ1-6; D is undetermined. The V gene lost 2 bases and the J gene lost 7 bases, with 18 bases spanning the gap. The germline V gene has CDR1 SGHAT and CDR2 FQNNGV. CDR3 length: 17 amino acids. CDR3 region: CASSLTVGEGPNSPLHF. CDR3 coding DNA: TGTGCCAGCAGCTTAACTGTCGGGGAAGGGCCCAATTCACCCCTCCACTTT.

The rearrangement links TRBV30 to TRBJ2-3, with a tentative D call TRBD1 (5 bases). The CDR3 contains 17 residues. Germline CDR1 is GTSNPN and CDR2 is SVGIG (reference sequence). V was trimmed by 1 base and J by 1 base, leaving 18 bases between them. The CDR3 sequence is CAWSAPMDTLGTDTQYF. CDR3 DNA: TGTGCCTGGAGTGCGCCGATGGACACCCTAGGCACAGATACGCAGTATTTT.

V usage is TRBV5-1 and J usage is TRBJ1-2; 9 nucleotides match TRBD1. V was clipped by 0 bases and J by 2 bases; unmatched bases: 2. CDR1 is SGHRS and CDR2 is YFSETQ in the germline V gene. The CDR3 consists of 15 residues. CDR3 residues: CASSLAGTGNYGYTF. CDR3 nucleotides: TGCGCCAGCAGCTTGGCCGGGACAGGGAACTATGGCTACACCTTC.

In its sample, this clone was seen once. The rearrangement joins TRBV3-1 (or the pseudogene TRBV3-2) to TRBJ2-7; 14 nucleotides line up with TRBD2. The J segment lost 7 bases and the V segment lost 4 bases, leaving 6 bases of the junction unmatched. CDR1 and CDR2 from the germline V gene are LGHDT and YNNKEL (reference sequence). This CDR3 region has 15 residues. This CDR3 is CASSRLAGGPGEQYF. The CDR3 DNA reads as TGTGCCAGCAGCCGACTAGCGGGAGGGCCAGGTGAGCAGTACTTC.

This chain links TRBV2 with TRBJ1-2; 12 bases are a match to TRBD1. The CDR3 extends over 15 amino acids. V shed 3 bases and J 2 bases; nucleotides not matched to a gene: 1. CDR1 is SNHLY, CDR2 FYNNEI, per germline. In nucleotides, the CDR3 is TGTGCCAGCAGTGAGGGACAGGGGGCCAACTATGGCTACACCTTC. It is translated as CASSEGQGANYGYTF. Full variable domain (missing parts from reference TRBV2 and TRBJ1-2): EPEVTQTPSHQVTQMGQEVILRCVPISNHLYFYWYRQILGQKVEFLVSFYNNEISEKSEIFDDQFSVERPDGSNFTLKIRSTKLEDSAMYFCASSEGQGANYGYTFGSGTRLTVV.

The V and J genes are TRBV25-1 and TRBJ1-2; TRBD1 matches 7 bases. The CDR3 runs to 14 residues. The germline V gene has CDR1 MGHDK and CDR2 SYGVNS. With V trimmed by 2 bases and J by 8 bases, 8 bases remained unmatched. In DNA form, the CDR3 reads TGTGCCAGCAGTGAACATGAGACAGGGAACGGCTACACCTTC. Protein: CASSEHETGNGYTF.

The chain joins TRBV15 to TRBJ2-5; 7 bases line up with TRBD1. The CDR3 spans 14 residues. Germline CDR1 LNHNV, CDR2 YYDKDF (reference sequence). V lost 3 bases to trimming and J lost 1 base; unmatched junction nucleotides: 2. The CDR3 spells CATSSGDSQETQYF. DNA for the CDR3: TGTGCCACCAGCAGTGGGGACAGCCAAGAGACCCAGTACTTC.

The chain joins TRBV23-1 to TRBJ2-7; 7 bases agree with TRBD1. TRBV23-1 is assigned to the ORF class and has an uncertain function. With V trimmed by 6 bases and J by 0 bases, 5 bases remained unmatched. The CDR3 has 14 amino acids. The CDR3 region is CASRSGTVSYEQYF. The DNA of the CDR3 is TGCGCCAGCAGATCCGGGACAGTCTCCTACGAGCAGTACTTC.

This rearrangement joins TRBV28 to TRBJ2-5, with D perhaps TRBD2 (6 bases). CDR3 length: 14 amino acids. Between the trimmed V and J ends, which lost 3 bases and 5 bases, there was a span of 13 bases. Looked up from germline, CDR1 is MDHEN and CDR2 is SYDVKM. CDR3 residues: CASSFQGGLETQYF. CDR3 DNA: TGTGCCAGCAGTTTCCAGGGAGGATTGGAGACCCAGTACTTC.

V gene TRBV30 combines with J gene TRBJ1-6; D perhaps matches TRBD1 (6 bases). V lost 3 bases and J 9 bases, leaving 18 bases between the germline ends. The CDR3 runs to 15 residues. Germline assignment: CDR1 GTSNPN and CDR2 SVGIG (reference sequence). The CDR3 spells CAWSRGTTRPSPLHF. The CDR3 coding sequence is TGTGCCTGGAGCCGAGGGACAACCAGACCTTCACCCCTCCACTTT.

The count of this clone is one. This chain uses TRBV27 with TRBJ2-7; D is perhaps TRBD1 (6 bases). V lost 3 bases to trimming and J lost 6 bases, with 9 bases between them. The germline V gene encodes CDR1 MNHEY and CDR2 SMNVEV (reference sequence). This CDR3 contains 12 residues. In DNA form, the CDR3 reads TGTGCCAGCAGTTTCAGGGGTAGCGAGCAGTACTTC. Translation gives CASSFRGSEQYF.

The CDR3 here is CASEEVGPSSGNTIYF. The CDR3 region has the DNA TGTGCCAGCGAGGAAGTAGGTCCAAGCTCTGGAAACACCATATATTTT. The rearrangement uses TRBV28 and TRBJ1-3; D call uncertain. This CDR3 region has 16 residues. Deletions cut 8 bases from V and 0 bases from J, with 17 bases between. Per the germline V gene, CDR1 is MDHEN and CDR2 is SYDVKM.

V usage is TRBV29-1 and J usage is TRBJ1-1; 7 nucleotides match TRBD1. The CDR3 has 12 residues. J was trimmed by 6 bases and V by 7 bases; bases with no gene match: 8. Germline assignment: CDR1 SQVTM and CDR2 ANQGSEA. CDR3 protein: CSAMTGSAEAFF. The CDR3 nucleotides read TGCAGCGCAATGACAGGGAGCGCTGAAGCTTTCTTT.

This sequence joins TRBV3-1 (or the pseudogene TRBV3-2) and TRBJ1-2, with D possibly matching TRBD1 (6 bases). Trimming removed 3 bases from V and 8 bases from J, with 10 bases in between. This CDR3 has 12 residues. In germline, CDR1 is LGHDT, CDR2 YNNKEL (reference sequence). DNA for the CDR3: TGTGCCAGCAGCCAGTACAGGGAGGGCTACACCTTC. The encoded protein is CASSQYREGYTF.

This rearrangement joins TRBV6-4 to TRBJ2-1; perhaps TRBD1 as D (5 bases). The CDR3 contains 14 residues. Germline CDR1 and CDR2: MRHNA and SNTAGT. Trimming took 7 bases from V and 5 from J, leaving 15 bases between them. CDR3 protein: CASKEETANNEQFF. CDR3 nucleotides: TGTGCCAGCAAAGAGGAGACAGCCAACAATGAGCAGTTCTTC.

The table lists this clone with a count of one. The gene calls are TRBV30 and TRBJ2-1; D is unclear. The CDR3 is made up of 14 amino acids. In germline, CDR1 is GTSNPN, CDR2 SVGIG (reference sequence). V was pared by 2 bases and J by 0 bases, with 8 bases between. The CDR3 loop reads CAWSKSSSYNEQFF. The CDR3 DNA follows: TGTGCCTGGAGTAAGTCGAGCTCCTACAATGAGCAGTTCTTC.

This clone occurred a few times. Here the CDR3 reads CASSLGTSGRFYEQYF. As DNA, the CDR3 is TGTGCCAGCAGCTTAGGTACTAGCGGGAGATTCTACGAGCAGTACTTC. The V and J genes are TRBV13 and TRBJ2-7, with 11 bases aligning to TRBD2. J lost 3 bases, V lost 0 bases, and 4 bases had no gene match. The germline CDR1 and CDR2 sequences are PRHDT and FYEKMQ (reference sequence). The CDR3 runs 16 residues.

CDR3 in DNA: TGTGCCAGCATGGGGACAGACTACGAGCAGTACTTC. Its protein is CASMGTDYEQYF. This sequence joins TRBV2 and TRBJ2-7; TRBD1 aligns across 7 bases. Trimming at V came to 7 bases and at J to 3 bases, leaving 3 bases not matched to a gene. The length of the CDR3 is 12 residues. Germline V CDR1 and CDR2: SNHLY, FYNNEI.

This clone turned up a few times. This chain connects TRBV5-4 to TRBJ1-6; a weak D match, TRBD1 (6 bases). V was clipped by 0 bases and J by 7 bases, with 14 bases between them. There are 16 residues in the CDR3. Germline-derived CDR1 and CDR2 are SGHNT and YYREEE (reference sequence). CDR3 sequence (DNA): TGTGCCAGCAGCTTGGGCGGCGGACAGCAAAATTCACCCCTCCACTTT. It specifies CASSLGGGQQNSPLHF.

The J gene is TRBJ1-6, the V gene TRBV10-3; 12 bases line up with TRBD1. CDR1 and CDR2 from the germline V gene are ENHRY and SYGVKD. The CDR3 spans 15 residues. Trimming at V came to 2 bases and at J to 9 bases, leaving 2 bases not matched to a gene. The CDR3 loop is CAISERGQGASPLHF. The CDR3 bases are TGTGCCATCAGTGAGCGGGGACAGGGGGCTTCACCCCTCCACTTT.

This chain's CDR3 is CASSYTPTGAYEQYF. The CDR3 bases are TGTGCCAGCAGTTACACACCGACAGGGGCCTACGAGCAGTACTTC. This chain connects TRBV6-5 to TRBJ2-7; 8 bases are a match to TRBD1. The CDR3 is 15 residues long. Germline loops: CDR1 MNHEY, CDR2 SVGAGI. J was trimmed by 2 bases and V by 2 bases; bases with no gene match: 5.

The chain joins TRBV28 to TRBJ2-7, with D possibly TRBD1 on 5 matching bases. The germline V gene encodes CDR1 MDHEN and CDR2 SYDVKM. V gave up 6 bases and J gave up 0 bases, with 9 bases separating them. The CDR3 loop spans 13 amino acids. CDR3 coding DNA: TGTGCCAGCAGGGGGCAGGCCTCCTACGAGCAGTACTTC. The encoded protein is CASRGQASYEQYF.

This clone was counted a single time. The CDR3 nucleotides are TGTGCCAGCAGCTCGAGACAGGGCCGTCGAGGTGGAAACACCATATATTTT. Protein product: CASSSRQGRRGGNTIYF. The chain joins TRBV7-2 to TRBJ1-3, with 7 bases identical to TRBD1. The CDR3 contains 17 residues. Germline values: CDR1 SGHTA, CDR2 FQGNSA. V dropped 4 bases and J dropped 3; count of bases not matched to a gene: 12.

The rearrangement uses TRBV7-2 and TRBJ2-7; the D gene is possibly TRBD1 (5 bases). This CDR3 is 13 amino acids long. Germline V lookup: CDR1 SGHTA, CDR2 FQGNSA. The ends were cut back, 4 bases at V and 7 bases at J, with 14 bases in the middle. The CDR3 coding sequence is TGTGCCAGCAGCTCAAGGCAAGGGGCAGAGCAGTACTTC. Protein sequence: CASSSRQGAEQYF.

V is TRBV12-3 or TRBV12-4 and J is TRBJ2-1; 7 nucleotides line up with TRBD1. This CDR3 comprises 13 residues. Losses at the gene ends were 7 bases for V and 8 bases for J; bases not matched to a gene: 8. In nucleotides, the CDR3 is TGTGCCAGCAAGAAGACAGGGTCCCATGAGCAGTTCTTC. Amino acids: CASKKTGSHEQFF.

This clone was seen a single time. For the CDR3, the DNA is TGTGCCAGCAGTTACGTCTCGTCAGGAACCGGGGAGCTGTTTTTT. Protein sequence: CASSYVSSGTGELFF. The chain combines TRBV6-6 with TRBJ2-2; D not resolved. V was trimmed by 2 bases and J by 5 bases, leaving 12 bases between them. The CDR3 has 15 amino acids. Germline assignment: CDR1 MNHNY and CDR2 SVGAGI (reference sequence).